Listed below are T cell receptor beta chains from one sample, sequenced in a study of cytomegalovirus exposure and HLA in healthy donors. Sequencing used immunoSEQ multiplex PCR; TCRdb keeps in-frame clones, though not all of them. This listing includes just over 150,000 clones. The sample comprised PBMCs. The receptors come from a man aged 25-40 years in good health and CMV-seronegative. CDR3s leave out the opening cysteine and the closing phenylalanine or tryptophan.

V: TRBV2; CDR3: ARGLAAYEQY
V: TRBV7-9; CDR3: ASGKSGSNGRSTDTQY
V: TRBV6-5; CDR3: AVFQEGTQY
V: TRBV11-3; CDR3: ASSSILRTSRTDTQY
V: TRBV4-3; CDR3: ASPRVSPYFPDTQY
V: TRBV7-3; CDR3: ASSTRSSNTGELF
V: TRBV15; CDR3: ATSSSGTGKAPRSYNEQF
V: TRBV10-3; CDR3: AISDNLKDRARTGANVLT
V: TRBV28; CDR3: ASSHPGVGSNQPQH
V: TRBV5-1; CDR3: ASSSRQGANTEAF
V: TRBV7-6; CDR3: ASSPAPSAQSTDTQY
V: TRBV5-1; CDR3: ASSLVGLAGPKVMYEQF
V: TRBV15; CDR3: ATSREGIQANQPQH
V: TRBV14; CDR3: ASSQGSEQF
V: TRBV14; CDR3: ASSQVGARNEQY
V: TRBV7-6; CDR3: ASSLETSGRGDEQF
V: TRBV14; CDR3: ASSQVLNTEAF
V: TRBV15; CDR3: ATSREGTSGRNTQY
V: TRBV14; CDR3: ASSRTSGTYEQY
V: TRBV29-1; CDR3: SVRDRGFYNEKLF
V: TRBV7-9; CDR3: ASSLLQGGGTQY
V: TRBV7-9; CDR3: ANSLAPSNYGYT
V: TRBV7-6; CDR3: ASSLALPSYNEQF
V: TRBV28; CDR3: ASSTGDWYNEQF
V: TRBV5-4; CDR3: ASSFKGGRYNEQF
V: TRBV11-2; CDR3: ASSLAAGGGSDTQY
V: TRBV19; CDR3: ASSIATPNYGYT
V: TRBV6-5; CDR3: ASSYEGTNEKLF
V: TRBV2; CDR3: ASSEQGQETQY
V: TRBV4-1; CDR3: ASSQERASGDTQY
V: TRBV11-3; CDR3: ASRPGQLRGTEAF
V: TRBV9; CDR3: ASSGTSGNTEAF
V: TRBV14; CDR3: ASSQGQLAGRDTQY
V: TRBV18; CDR3: ASSPPGDMNTEAF
V: TRBV7-3; CDR3: ASSLTRLAGGGDTQY
V: TRBV18; CDR3: ASSAQGLLNSPLH
V: TRBV19; CDR3: ASSIVPRETEAF
V: TRBV5-1; CDR3: ASSLVTSGSPDTQY
V: TRBV30; CDR3: AWSLGGSSGNTIY
V: TRBV7-2; CDR3: ASSLDGGSYEQY
V: TRBV30; CDR3: AWSRGEGRNYEQY
V: TRBV4-2; CDR3: ASSQGTGPNTEAF
V: TRBV6-1; CDR3: ASSLFQANTEAF
V: TRBV7-8; CDR3: ASSLDTAGAHEQY
V: TRBV27; CDR3: ASSLYDGGQRYGYT
V: TRBV6-1; CDR3: ASRVKPQAGETQY
V: TRBV10-3; CDR3: AISDRGTNEKLF
V: TRBV6-5; CDR3: ASASPGQRYEQY
V: TRBV28; CDR3: ASSQGVAWAYGYT
V: TRBV7-9; CDR3: ASSPQGTASGNTIY
V: TRBV6-1; CDR3: ASSGSGQGNYGYT
V: TRBV6-6; CDR3: ASSYSKDRSNEKLF
V: TRBV7-6; CDR3: ASSPGGLATYNEQF
V: TRBV6-1; CDR3: ASSAIGAATNEKLF
V: TRBV28; CDR3: ASSFGTDLAGEYEQY
V: TRBV2; CDR3: ASTKLASQNTGELF
V: TRBV25-1; CDR3: ASSEYLSPDTQY
V: TRBV4-1; CDR3: ASSQSSGRTPYEQY